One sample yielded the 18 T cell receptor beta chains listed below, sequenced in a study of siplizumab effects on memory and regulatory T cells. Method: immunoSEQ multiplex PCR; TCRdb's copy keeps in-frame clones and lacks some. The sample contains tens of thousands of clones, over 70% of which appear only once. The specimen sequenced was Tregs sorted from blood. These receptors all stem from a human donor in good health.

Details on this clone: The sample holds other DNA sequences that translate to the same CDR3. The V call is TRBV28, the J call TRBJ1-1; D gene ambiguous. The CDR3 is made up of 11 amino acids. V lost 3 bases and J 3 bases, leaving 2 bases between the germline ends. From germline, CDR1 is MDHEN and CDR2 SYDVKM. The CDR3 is CASSFYTEAFF. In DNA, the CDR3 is TGTGCCAGCAGTTTCTACACTGAAGCTTTCTTT.

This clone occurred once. CDR3 sequence reads: CASSYSPWVNTEAFF. The CDR3 DNA is TGTGCCAGCAGTTACTCCCCCTGGGTAAACACTGAAGCTTTCTTT. The chain uses TRBV6-5 and TRBJ1-1; D gene unclear. The CDR3 totals 15 residues. The V end lost 0 bases, the J end lost 2 bases, and 10 bases lay between the germline ends. CDR1 is MNHEY and CDR2 is SVGAGI in the germline V gene.

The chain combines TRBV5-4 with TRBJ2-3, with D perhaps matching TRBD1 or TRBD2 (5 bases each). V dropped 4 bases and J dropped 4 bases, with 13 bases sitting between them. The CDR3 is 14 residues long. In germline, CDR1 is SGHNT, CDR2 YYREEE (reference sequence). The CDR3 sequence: CASSRGRGADTQYF. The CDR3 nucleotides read TGTGCCAGCAGCCGCGGTAGGGGAGCAGATACGCAGTATTTT.

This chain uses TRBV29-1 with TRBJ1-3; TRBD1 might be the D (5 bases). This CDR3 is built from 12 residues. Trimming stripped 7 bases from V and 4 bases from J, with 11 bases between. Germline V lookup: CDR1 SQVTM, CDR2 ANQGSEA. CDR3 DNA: TGCAGCGCCGCAGGGTCAGGAAACACCATATATTTT. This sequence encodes CSAAGSGNTIYF.

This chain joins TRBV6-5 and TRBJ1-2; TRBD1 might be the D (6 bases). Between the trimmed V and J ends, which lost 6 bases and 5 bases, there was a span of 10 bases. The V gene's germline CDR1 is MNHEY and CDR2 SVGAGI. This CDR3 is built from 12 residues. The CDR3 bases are TGTGCCAGCAGGAGGACAGCTTATGGCTACACCTTC. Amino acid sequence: CASRRTAYGYTF.

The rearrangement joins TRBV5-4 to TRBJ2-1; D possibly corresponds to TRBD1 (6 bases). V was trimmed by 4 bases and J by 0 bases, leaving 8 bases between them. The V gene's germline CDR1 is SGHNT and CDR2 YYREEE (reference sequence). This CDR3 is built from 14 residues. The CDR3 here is CASSLGGSYNEQFF. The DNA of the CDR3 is TGTGCCAGCAGCCTAGGGGGCTCCTACAATGAGCAGTTCTTC.

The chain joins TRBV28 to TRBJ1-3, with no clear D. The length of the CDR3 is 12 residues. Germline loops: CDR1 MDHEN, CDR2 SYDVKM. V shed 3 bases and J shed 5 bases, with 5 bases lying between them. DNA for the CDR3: TGTGCCAGCAGTTTGAGCCGAAACACCATATATTTT. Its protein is CASSLSRNTIYF.

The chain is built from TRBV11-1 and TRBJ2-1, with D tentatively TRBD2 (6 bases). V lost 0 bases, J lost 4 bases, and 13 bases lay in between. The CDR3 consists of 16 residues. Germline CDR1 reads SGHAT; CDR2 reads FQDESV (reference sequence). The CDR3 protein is CASSLALLAGYNEQFF. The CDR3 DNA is TGTGCCAGCAGCTTAGCGTTACTAGCCGGTTACAATGAGCAGTTCTTC.

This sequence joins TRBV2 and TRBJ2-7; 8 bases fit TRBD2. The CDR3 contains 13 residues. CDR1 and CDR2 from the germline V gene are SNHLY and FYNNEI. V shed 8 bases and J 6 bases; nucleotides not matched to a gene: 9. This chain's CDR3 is CASRTSIGREQYF. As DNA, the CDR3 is TGTGCCAGCCGGACTAGCATAGGTCGCGAGCAGTACTTC. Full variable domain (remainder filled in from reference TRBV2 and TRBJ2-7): EPEVTQTPSHQVTQMGQEVILRCVPISNHLYFYWYRQILGQKVEFLVSFYNNEISEKSEIFDDQFSVERPDGSNFTLKIRSTKLEDSAMYFCASRTSIGREQYFGPGTRLTVT.

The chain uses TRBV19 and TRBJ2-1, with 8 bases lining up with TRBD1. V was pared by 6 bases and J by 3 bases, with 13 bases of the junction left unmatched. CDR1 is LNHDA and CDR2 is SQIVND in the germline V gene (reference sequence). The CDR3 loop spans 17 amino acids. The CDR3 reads CASSPAHRGAYYNEQFF. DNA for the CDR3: TGTGCCAGTAGCCCCGCCCACAGGGGGGCCTACTACAATGAGCAGTTCTTC. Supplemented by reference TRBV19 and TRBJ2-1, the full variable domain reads DGGITQSPKYLFRKEGQNVTLSCEQNLNHDAMYWYRQDPGQGLRLIYYSQIVNDFQKGDIAEGYSVSREKKESFPLTVTSAQKNPTAFYLCASSPAHRGAYYNEQFFGPGTRLTVL.

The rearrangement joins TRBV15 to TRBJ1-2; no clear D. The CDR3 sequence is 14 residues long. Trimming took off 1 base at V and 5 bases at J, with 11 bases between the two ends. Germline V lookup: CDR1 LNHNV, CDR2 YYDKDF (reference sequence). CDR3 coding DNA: TGTGCCACCAGCAGAGCTGCGGGTTCGTATGGCTACACCTTC. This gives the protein CATSRAAGSYGYTF.

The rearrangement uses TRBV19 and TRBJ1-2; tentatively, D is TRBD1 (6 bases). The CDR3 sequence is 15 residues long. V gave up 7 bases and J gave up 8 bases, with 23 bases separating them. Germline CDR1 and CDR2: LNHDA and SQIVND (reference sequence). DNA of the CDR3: TGTGCCAGTACCCCGACCGGGGGACAAGGTTTGGGCTACACCTTC. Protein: CASTPTGGQGLGYTF.

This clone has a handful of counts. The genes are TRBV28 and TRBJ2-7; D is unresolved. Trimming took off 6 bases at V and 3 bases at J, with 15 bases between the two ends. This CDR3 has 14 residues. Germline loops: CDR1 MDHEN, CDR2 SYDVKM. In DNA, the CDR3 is TGTGCCAGCAGCCCCGGATTCCTACTCTACGAGCAGTACTTC. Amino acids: CASSPGFLLYEQYF. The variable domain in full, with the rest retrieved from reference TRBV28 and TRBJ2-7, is DVKVTQSSRYLVKRTGEKVFLECVQDMDHENMFWYRQDPGLGLRLIYFSYDVKMKEKGDIPEGYSVSREKKERFSLILESASTNQTSMYLCASSPGFLLYEQYFGPGTRLTVT.

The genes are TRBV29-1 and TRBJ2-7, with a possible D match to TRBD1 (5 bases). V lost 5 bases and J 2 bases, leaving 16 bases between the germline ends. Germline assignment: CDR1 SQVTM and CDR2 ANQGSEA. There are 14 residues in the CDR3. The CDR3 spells CSVRSSDSPYEQYF. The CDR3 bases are TGCAGCGTTAGGTCCTCCGACAGCCCCTACGAGCAGTACTTC.

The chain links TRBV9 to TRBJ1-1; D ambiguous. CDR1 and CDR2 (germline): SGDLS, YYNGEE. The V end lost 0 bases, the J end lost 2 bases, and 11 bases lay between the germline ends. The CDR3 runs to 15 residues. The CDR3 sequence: CASSVESEINTEAFF. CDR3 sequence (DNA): TGTGCCAGCAGCGTAGAGTCGGAGATAAACACTGAAGCTTTCTTT.

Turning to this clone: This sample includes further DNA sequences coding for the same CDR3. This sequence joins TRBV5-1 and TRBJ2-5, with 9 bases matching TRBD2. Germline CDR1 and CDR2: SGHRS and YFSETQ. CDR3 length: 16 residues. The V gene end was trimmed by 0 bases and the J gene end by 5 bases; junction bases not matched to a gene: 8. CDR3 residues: CASSLGRGRAGETQYF. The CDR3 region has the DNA TGCGCCAGCAGCTTGGGTCGCGGGAGGGCCGGGGAGACCCAGTACTTC.

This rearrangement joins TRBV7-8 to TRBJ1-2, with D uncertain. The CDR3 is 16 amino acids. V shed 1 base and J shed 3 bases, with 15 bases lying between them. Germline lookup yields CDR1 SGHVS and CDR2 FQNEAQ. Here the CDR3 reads CASSLVGSSGDYGYTF. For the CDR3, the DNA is TGTGCCAGCAGCTTAGTCGGGTCAAGCGGCGACTATGGCTACACCTTC.

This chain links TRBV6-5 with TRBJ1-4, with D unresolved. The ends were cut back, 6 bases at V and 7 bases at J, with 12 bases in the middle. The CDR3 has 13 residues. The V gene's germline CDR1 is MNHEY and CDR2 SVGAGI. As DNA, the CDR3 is TGTGCCAGCAGACGCTCTTGGGGTGAAAAACTGTTTTTT. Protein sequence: CASRRSWGEKLFF.